The 23 T cell receptor beta chains in this list originate from one sample, sequenced in a study of blood T cells in healthy people across ages. A sample-barcoded 5' primer and a J-beta primer mix were used in a second PCR of roughly 6 to 11 cycles. Using its own MiXCR run on the 5' RACE reads, TCRdb lists one record per CDR3 protein. The sample contains about 1,000,000 distinct CDR3 sequences, less than 50% of which appear only once. Material: blood. These receptors were taken from a woman aged 55-70 years in good health.

This clonotype was seen more than once but under ten times. A much larger clone sits a single nucleotide away, making a read error possible. The chain links TRBV20-1 to TRBJ2-7; D remains ambiguous. The CDR3 loop spans 11 amino acids. Per germline, CDR1 DFQATT and CDR2 SNEGSKA (reference sequence). The V end was cut by 5 bases, the J end by 7 bases, with 12 bases between. This CDR3 reads CSAGVYNEQYF. In nucleotides, the CDR3 is TGCAGTGCTGGAGTGTACAATGAGCAGTACTTC.

This clonotype was picked up one time. This sequence joins TRBV29-1 and TRBJ2-7, with D unclear. Trimming removed 0 bases from V and 2 bases from J, with 8 bases in between. Germline assignment: CDR1 SQVTM and CDR2 ANQGSEA. The CDR3 totals 13 residues. This CDR3 is CSVEEGSTYEQYF. Here the CDR3 DNA reads TGCAGCGTTGAAGAAGGCAGCACCTACGAGCAGTACTTC.

This chain joins TRBV12-3 or TRBV12-4 and TRBJ2-1; 7 bases fit TRBD2. The CDR3 is 14 amino acids. J was trimmed by 10 bases and V by 5 bases; bases with no gene match: 11. The CDR3 coding sequence is TGTGCCAGCAGTCCCATTGGGAGGGGAAGGGAGCAGTTCTTC. This translates into CASSPIGRGREQFF.

The chain couples TRBV29-1 to TRBJ2-1; 10 bases match TRBD2. Germline-derived CDR1 and CDR2 are SQVTM and ANQGSEA. Trimming cost V 6 bases and J 5 bases; bases outside gene matches: 10. The CDR3 is 15 residues long. The CDR3, as DNA: TGCAGCGTGGATACCGTAGCGGGAGGTCACAATGAGCAGTTCTTC. It yields the protein CSVDTVAGGHNEQFF.

J is TRBJ2-1 and V is TRBV7-8; 7 positions agree with TRBD2. Looked up from germline, CDR1 is SGHVS and CDR2 is FQNEAQ. The CDR3 is made up of 15 amino acids. Unmatched junction bases numbered 11, after V lost 7 bases and J lost 5 bases. The CDR3 DNA reads as TGTGCCAGCATCCCACTAGCGTCAGCAAACAATGAGCAGTTCTTC. This gives the protein CASIPLASANNEQFF.

This clonotype was observed a handful of times. This rearrangement joins TRBV7-9 to TRBJ1-2; 8 nucleotides agree with TRBD1. After removal of 6 bases from V and 8 bases from J, the junction contained 11 bases not matched to a gene. This CDR3 contains 14 residues. Germline CDR1 is SEHNR and CDR2 is FQNEAQ (reference sequence). The CDR3 sequence is CASRTGTGLNGYTF. The CDR3 DNA reads TGTGCCAGCAGGACCGGGACAGGACTAAACGGCTACACCTTC.

The chain carries TRBV12-3 or TRBV12-4 and TRBJ2-3, with D unresolved. Trimming cost V 6 bases and J 1 base, with 14 bases left between them. This CDR3 contains 15 residues. The CDR3 DNA reads as TGTGCCAGCAGAACAGCGTGGGTTGGCACAGATACGCAGTATTTT. This encodes CASRTAWVGTDTQYF.

This chain connects TRBV5-6 to TRBJ2-1; the match to TRBD1 covers 7 bases. V was clipped by 7 bases and J by 10 bases; unmatched bases: 17. CDR1 and CDR2 from the germline V gene are SGHDT and YYEEEE. This CDR3 has 15 residues. In DNA, the CDR3 is TGTGCCAGCGCCGCCCGGGACAGTAGGGGATGGGAGCAGTTCTTC. This encodes CASAARDSRGWEQFF.

This clonotype is a singleton in its sample. The chain carries TRBV23-1 and TRBJ2-7, with TRBD2 identical over 10 bases. TRBV23-1 has ORF status, its function being uncertain. V was pared by 3 bases and J by 2 bases, with 13 bases of the junction left unmatched. This CDR3 comprises 18 residues. The CDR3 loop is CASSHRTPSGRCPYEQYF. The DNA for the CDR3 is TGCGCCAGCAGTCACAGGACCCCTAGCGGGAGATGTCCCTACGAGCAGTACTTC.

On this clonotype itself: A much more abundant neighbour one base away suggests this may be a read error. J is TRBJ2-3 and V is TRBV6-2 or TRBV6-3, with D perhaps matching TRBD2 (5 bases). The germline V and J ends were trimmed by 2 bases and 2 bases, with 14 bases remaining between them. CDR1 and CDR2 (germline): MNHEY, SVGEGT. This CDR3 has 16 amino acids. CDR3 region: CASSYGIGETTDTQYF. Here the CDR3 DNA reads TGTGCCAGCAGTTACGGTATCGGGGAAACCACAGATACGCAGTATTTT.

The chain has TRBV5-1 and TRBJ2-1; the D gene is possibly TRBD1 (6 bases). CDR1 and CDR2 (germline): SGHRS, YFSETQ. This CDR3 contains 13 residues. The ends were cut back, 0 bases at V and 6 bases at J, with 7 bases in the middle. CDR3 protein: CASSLGQVNEQFF. The CDR3, as DNA: TGCGCCAGCAGCTTGGGACAGGTCAATGAGCAGTTCTTC.

This clonotype was observed a few times. The chain combines TRBV10-3 with TRBJ2-3; 10 positions agree with TRBD2. V was clipped by 0 bases and J by 4 bases; unmatched bases: 7. Germline lookup yields CDR1 ENHRY and CDR2 SYGVKD. The CDR3 totals 17 residues. The CDR3 sequence is CAISESNLAGVSDTQYF. CDR3 nucleotide sequence: TGTGCCATCAGTGAGTCGAATCTAGCGGGAGTGTCAGATACGCAGTATTTT.

This clonotype was observed once. This may stem from a read error, because a much larger clone lies one nucleotide away. The chain combines TRBV20-1 with TRBJ2-1, with D maybe TRBD1 (6 bases). Germline V lookup: CDR1 DFQATT, CDR2 SNEGSKA (reference sequence). The length of the CDR3 is 15 residues. Trimming took off 3 bases at V and 10 bases at J, with 22 bases between the two ends. CDR3 in DNA: TGCAGTGCTAGTAGGTCGTGGCAGGGGCCCTACGAGCAGTTCTTC. Its protein product is CSASRSWQGPYEQFF.

The gene calls are TRBV6-2 or TRBV6-3 and TRBJ1-2; 8 nucleotides align to TRBD1. CDR3 length: 13 amino acids. V was pared by 10 bases and J by 8 bases, with 12 bases of the junction left unmatched. CDR1 is MNHEY, CDR2 SVGEGT, per germline. The CDR3: CATIGQGYGGYTF. DNA of the CDR3: TGTGCCACCATCGGACAGGGCTACGGGGGCTACACCTTC.

In nucleotides, the CDR3 is TGTGCCAGCAGCCAAACGTGGACAGGGGGCCGGGAGACCCAGTACTTC. Amino acids: CASSQTWTGGRETQYF. The chain couples TRBV7-9 to TRBJ2-5; 11 positions match TRBD1. The CDR3 contains 16 residues. V was pared by 5 bases and J by 5 bases, with 10 bases of the junction left unmatched. Germline V gene lookup returns CDR1 SEHNR and CDR2 FQNEAQ (reference sequence).

J is TRBJ1-6 and V is TRBV12-3 or TRBV12-4; D might be TRBD1 (5 bases). V lost 5 bases and J lost 7, with 15 bases in between. CDR3 length equals 15 residues. The CDR3 nucleotides read TGTGCCAGCAGTGCCCCGGGGCGCGGGAATTCACCCCTCCACTTT. This gives the protein CASSAPGRGNSPLHF.

The rearrangement uses TRBV12-3 or TRBV12-4 and TRBJ2-2; TRBD2 is a possible D gene (6 bases). Trimming took 6 bases from V and 6 from J, leaving 14 bases between them. The CDR3 spans 14 residues. Written as DNA, the CDR3 is TGTGCCAGCAGGATATACTCGGGGGCCGGGGAGCTGTTTTTT. It translates to CASRIYSGAGELFF.

The J gene is TRBJ2-4, the V gene TRBV11-1; 7 nucleotides align to TRBD1. J lost 0 bases, V lost 5 bases, and 4 bases had no gene match. The CDR3 has 15 residues. Per germline, CDR1 SGHAT and CDR2 FQDESV (reference sequence). CDR3 amino acids: CASSMGQLAKNIQYF. The CDR3 DNA sequence: TGTGCCAGCAGCATGGGACAGCTAGCCAAAAACATTCAGTACTTC.

This rearrangement joins TRBV27 to TRBJ1-2, with D maybe TRBD1 (5 bases). The CDR3 runs 13 residues. Germline V CDR1 and CDR2: MNHEY, SMNVEV (reference sequence). Trimming removed 6 bases at V and 8 bases at J, with 16 bases between. In DNA form, the CDR3 reads TGTGCCAGCAGAGGGGAGGAGTTTGGGGGCTACACCTTC. The encoded protein is CASRGEEFGGYTF.

The chain uses TRBV2 and TRBJ2-5; D not certain. The CDR3 is made up of 13 amino acids. From germline, CDR1 is SNHLY and CDR2 FYNNEI. Trimming left V 5 bases short and J 2 bases short, with 9 bases between. The CDR3 sequence: CASSQIPQETQYF. DNA of the CDR3: TGTGCCAGCAGTCAGATCCCACAAGAGACCCAGTACTTC.

V and J are TRBV5-6 and TRBJ1-2; D is unclear. Trimming removed 1 base at V and 0 bases at J, with 10 bases between. This CDR3 has 15 amino acids. Per the germline V gene, CDR1 is SGHDT and CDR2 is YYEEEE. CDR3 bases: TGTGCCAGCAGCTTGCAACTGTTAACTAACTATGGCTACACCTTC. It translates to CASSLQLLTNYGYTF.

The rearrangement links TRBV7-8 to TRBJ2-3; D perhaps matches TRBD1 (6 bases). Germline V gives CDR1 SGHVS, CDR2 FQNEAQ. V lost 5 bases and J lost 9, with 18 bases in between. There are 14 residues in the CDR3. The CDR3 sequence: CASSPPGGERTQYF. CDR3 DNA: TGTGCCAGCAGCCCCCCTGGGGGCGAGAGGACGCAGTATTTT.

The chain couples TRBV20-1 to TRBJ1-6, with TRBD1 as a possible D gene (5 bases). The CDR3 has 14 amino acids. The germline V gene encodes CDR1 DFQATT and CDR2 SNEGSKA (reference sequence). V lost 1 base and J 3 bases, leaving 7 bases between the germline ends. The CDR3 region is CSARADSYNSPLHF. CDR3 DNA sequence: TGCAGTGCTAGAGCCGACAGCTATAATTCACCCCTCCACTTT.